This entry features one T cell receptor (beta chain) sequence. V lost 3 bases and J 2 bases, leaving 7 bases between the germline ends. CDR1 is MDHEN, CDR2 SYDVKM, per germline. The CDR3 spans 13 residues. This record belongs to a study of blood T cell repertoires in COVID-19. The wider study: Donors in the United States, Italy and Spain gave samples during acute or convalescent COVID-19. Sources were T cells, B-cell-depleted T cells, or PBMCs; the material itself was cDNA or gDNA.

In the original processing: Amplified reference gene primers provided the basis for estimating nucleated cell counts. The assay was immunoSEQ multiplex PCR, and TCRdb's table has in-frame clones only and misses some. V and J calls and clone size come straight from that table; D and trimming were deduced from the DNA. This table holds 250,000 or so clones, around four fifths found once. The sequence derives from a man between 60 and 70 years old with acute or convalescent COVID-19. Sequencing was done on a sample of peripheral blood. The chain joins TRBV28 to TRBJ1-2; D unresolved. In DNA form, the CDR3 reads TGTGCCAGCAGTTTTTTCGGGAACTATGGCTACACCTTC. As protein: CASSFFGNYGYTF.